Included here is one TCR beta chain sequence, with context. Antigen unknown. Each TRB cDNA library was prepared by 5' RACE (with UMI labels). TCRdb re-called the 5' RACE reads; every CDR3 protein appears as one record, without DNA. The listing contains some 130,000 distinct CDR3 sequences. The data were taken from a study of CXCR3-negative and CXCR3-positive naive CD8 T cells. Naive CD8+ T cells showed a CD45RO-CCR7+CD27+CD95- phenotype. Findings and limits, study-wide: Diversity in memory CD8+ cells fell much lower than the comparably high levels seen in both naive subsets. Naive CXCR3-positive cells had TRB CDR3s more hydrophobic than those of CXCR3-negative naive cells.

CDR1 DFQATT and CDR2 SNEGSKA come from the germline V gene (reference sequence). The CDR3 is made up of 13 amino acids. The gene calls are TRBV20-1 and TRBJ1-6; TCRdb's D gene call, TRBD1, goes unchecked for lack of DNA. The origin of this receptor is a human donor in good health. Some clones in this sample may be carry-over from other donors' samples. The source material was naive CXCR3- CD8+ T cells from blood. This sample's subset: CD45RO-CCR7+CD27+CD95- naive CD8+ T cells lacking CXCR3 (TNR3-). CDR3 region: CSASGDRGSPLHF.